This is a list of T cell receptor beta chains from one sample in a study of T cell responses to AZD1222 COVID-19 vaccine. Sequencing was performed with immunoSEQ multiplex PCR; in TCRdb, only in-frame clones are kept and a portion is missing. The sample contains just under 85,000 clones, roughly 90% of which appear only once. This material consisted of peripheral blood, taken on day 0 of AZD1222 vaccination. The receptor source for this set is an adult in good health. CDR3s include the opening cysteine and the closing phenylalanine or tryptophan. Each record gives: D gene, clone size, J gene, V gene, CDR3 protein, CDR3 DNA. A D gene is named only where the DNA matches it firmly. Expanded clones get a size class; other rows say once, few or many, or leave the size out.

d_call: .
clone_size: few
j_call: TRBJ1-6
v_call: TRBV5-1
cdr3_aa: CASSQRRGGNSPLHF
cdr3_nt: TGCGCCAGCAGCCAACGGAGGGGGGGGAATTCACCCCTCCACTTT

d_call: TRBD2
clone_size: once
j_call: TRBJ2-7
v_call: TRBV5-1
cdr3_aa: CASSLGGSSYEQYF
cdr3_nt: TGCGCCAGCAGCTTGGGCGGGAGCTCCTACGAGCAGTACTTC

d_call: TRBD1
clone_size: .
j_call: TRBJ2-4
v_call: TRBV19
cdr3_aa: CASSLFGQGRNIQYF
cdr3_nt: TGTGCCAGTAGTCTCTTCGGACAGGGACGGAACATTCAGTACTTC

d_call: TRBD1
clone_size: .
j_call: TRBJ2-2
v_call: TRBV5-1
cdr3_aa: CASSLAVGTGNTGELFF
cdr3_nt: TGCGCCAGCAGCTTGGCCGTCGGGACAGGGAACACCGGGGAGCTGTTTTTT

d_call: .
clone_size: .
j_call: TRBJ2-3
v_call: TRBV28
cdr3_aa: CASSFETGPDTQYF
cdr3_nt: TGTGCCAGCAGTTTTGAGACAGGTCCGGATACGCAGTATTTT

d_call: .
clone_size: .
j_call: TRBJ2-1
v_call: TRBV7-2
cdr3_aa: CASSLEALSYNEQFF
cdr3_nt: TGTGCCAGCAGCTTAGAGGCGCTCTCCTACAATGAGCAGTTCTTC

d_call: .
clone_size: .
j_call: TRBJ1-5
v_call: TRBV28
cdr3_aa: CASSLDQQGNQPQHF
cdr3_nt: TGTGCCAGCAGTTTAGACCAACAGGGCAATCAGCCCCAGCATTTT

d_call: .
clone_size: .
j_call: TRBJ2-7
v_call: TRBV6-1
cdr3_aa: CASSEGAGPYEQYF
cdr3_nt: TGTGCCAGCAGTGAAGGGGCAGGGCCCTACGAGCAGTACTTC

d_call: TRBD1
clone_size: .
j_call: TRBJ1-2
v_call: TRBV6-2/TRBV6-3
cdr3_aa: CASSPGMTGTGLFYGYTF
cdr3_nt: TGTGCCAGCAGCCCTGGGATGACCGGGACAGGGTTATTCTATGGCTACACCTTC

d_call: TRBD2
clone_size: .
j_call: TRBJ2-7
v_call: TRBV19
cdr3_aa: CASSRLAGGYYEQYF
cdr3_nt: TGTGCCAGTAGTAGGCTAGCGGGAGGCTACTACGAGCAGTACTTC

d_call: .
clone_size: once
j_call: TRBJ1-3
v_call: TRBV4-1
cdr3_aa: CASSARSLLSGNTIYF
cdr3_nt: TGCGCCAGCAGCGCTAGAAGTCTCTTATCTGGAAACACCATATATTTT

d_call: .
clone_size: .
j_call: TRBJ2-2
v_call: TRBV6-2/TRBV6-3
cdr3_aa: CASRWSGELFF
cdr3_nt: TGTGCCAGCCGTTGGTCCGGGGAGCTGTTTTTT

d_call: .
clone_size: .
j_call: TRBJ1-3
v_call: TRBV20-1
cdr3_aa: CSASGGPSSGNTIYF
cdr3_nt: TGCAGTGCTAGTGGTGGGCCGAGCTCTGGAAACACCATATATTTT

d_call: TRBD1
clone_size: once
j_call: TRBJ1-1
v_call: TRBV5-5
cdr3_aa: CASSLGQGAIGAEAFF
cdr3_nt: TGTGCCAGCAGCTTGGGGCAGGGGGCGATCGGGGCTGAAGCTTTCTTT

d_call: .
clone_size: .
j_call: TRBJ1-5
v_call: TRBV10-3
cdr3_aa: CAISDTPVGNQPQHF
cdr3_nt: TGTGCCATCAGTGATACTCCCGTGGGGAATCAGCCCCAGCATTTT

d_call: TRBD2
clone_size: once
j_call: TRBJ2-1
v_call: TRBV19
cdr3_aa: CASSPLEGGSSYNEQFF
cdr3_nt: TGTGCCAGTAGTCCCCTTGAGGGCGGGAGTTCCTACAATGAGCAGTTCTTC

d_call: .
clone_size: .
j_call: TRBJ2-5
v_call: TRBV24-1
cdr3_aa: CATTGETQYF
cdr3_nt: TGTGCCACCACGGGGGAGACCCAGTACTTC

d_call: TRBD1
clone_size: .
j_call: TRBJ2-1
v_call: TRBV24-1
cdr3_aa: CATSDRTGSREQFF
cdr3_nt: TGTGCCACCAGTGACAGGACAGGCAGCAGGGAGCAGTTCTTC

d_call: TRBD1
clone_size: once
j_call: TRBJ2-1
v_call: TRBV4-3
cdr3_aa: CASSPGTGGYNEQFF
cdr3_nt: TGCGCCAGCAGCCCCGGGACAGGGGGATACAATGAGCAGTTCTTC

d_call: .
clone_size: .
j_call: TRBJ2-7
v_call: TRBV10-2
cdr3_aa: CASSEGGYEQYF
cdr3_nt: TGCGCCAGCAGTGAGGGAGGGTACGAGCAGTACTTC

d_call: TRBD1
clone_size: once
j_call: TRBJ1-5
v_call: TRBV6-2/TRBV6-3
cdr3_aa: CASSRTGAINQPQHF
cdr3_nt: TGTGCCAGCAGCAGAACAGGGGCGATTAATCAGCCCCAGCATTTT

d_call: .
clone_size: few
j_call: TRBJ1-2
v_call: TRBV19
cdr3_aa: CASSTSGNNNYGYTF
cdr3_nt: TGTGCCAGTAGTACCTCAGGGAATAATAACTATGGCTACACCTTC

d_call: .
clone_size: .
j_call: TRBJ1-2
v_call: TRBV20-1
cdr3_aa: CSAKLDNGYTF
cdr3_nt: TGCAGTGCTAAATTGGACAATGGCTACACCTTC

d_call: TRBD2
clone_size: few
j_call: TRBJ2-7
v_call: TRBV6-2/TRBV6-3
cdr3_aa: CASSPRTSSGYEQYF
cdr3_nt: TGTGCCAGCAGCCCCCGGACTAGTTCAGGCTACGAGCAGTACTTC

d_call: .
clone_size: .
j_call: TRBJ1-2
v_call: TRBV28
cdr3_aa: CASSLLGNYGYTF
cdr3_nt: TGTGCCAGCAGTTTATTAGGGAACTATGGCTACACCTTC

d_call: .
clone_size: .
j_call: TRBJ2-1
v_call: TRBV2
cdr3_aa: CASGALSYNEQFF
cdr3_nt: TGTGCCAGCGGGGCCCTTTCCTACAATGAGCAGTTCTTC

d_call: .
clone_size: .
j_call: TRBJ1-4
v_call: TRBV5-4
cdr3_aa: CASSLRGEKLFF
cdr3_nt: TGTGCCAGCAGCCTCAGGGGCGAAAAACTGTTTTTT

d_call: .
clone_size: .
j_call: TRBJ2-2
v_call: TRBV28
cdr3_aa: CASSFRMGGELFF
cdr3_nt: TGTGCCAGCAGTTTCAGAATGGGGGGGGAGCTGTTTTTT

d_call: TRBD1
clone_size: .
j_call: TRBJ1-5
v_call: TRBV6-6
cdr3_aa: CASRPGQGTSNQPQHF
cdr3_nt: TGTGCCAGCAGGCCAGGACAGGGGACGAGCAATCAGCCCCAGCATTTT

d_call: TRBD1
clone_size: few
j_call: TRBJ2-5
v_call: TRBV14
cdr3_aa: CASSPIPGQGRETQYF
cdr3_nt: TGTGCCAGCAGCCCGATCCCGGGACAGGGGAGAGAGACCCAGTACTTC

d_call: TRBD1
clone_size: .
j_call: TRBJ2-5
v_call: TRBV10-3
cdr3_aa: CAISGGTGPQETQYF
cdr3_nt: TGTGCCATCAGTGGCGGGACAGGGCCACAAGAGACCCAGTACTTC

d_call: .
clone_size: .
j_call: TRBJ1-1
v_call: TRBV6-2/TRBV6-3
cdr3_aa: CASIPLGRNLNTEAFF
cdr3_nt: TGTGCCAGCATCCCATTGGGGAGGAACTTGAACACTGAAGCTTTCTTT

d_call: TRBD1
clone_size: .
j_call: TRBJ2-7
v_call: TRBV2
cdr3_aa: CASSASGTGAYEQYF
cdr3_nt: TGTGCCAGCAGCGCGTCCGGGACAGGAGCCTACGAGCAGTACTTC

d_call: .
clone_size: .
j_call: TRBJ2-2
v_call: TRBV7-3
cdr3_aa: CASSRKGSKTGELFF
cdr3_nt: TGTGCCAGCAGCCGAAAGGGGAGCAAGACCGGGGAGCTGTTTTTT

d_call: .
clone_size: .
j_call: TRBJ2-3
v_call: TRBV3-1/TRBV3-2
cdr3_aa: CASSQGQSGPVGTQYF
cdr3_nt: TGTGCCAGCAGCCAAGGTCAAAGCGGGCCGGTCGGTACGCAGTATTTT

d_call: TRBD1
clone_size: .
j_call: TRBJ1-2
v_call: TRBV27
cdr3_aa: CASSSGQAYGYTF
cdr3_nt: TGTGCCAGCAGTTCCGGACAGGCCTATGGCTACACCTTC

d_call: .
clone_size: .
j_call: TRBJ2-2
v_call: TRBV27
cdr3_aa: CASSFRRQGNTGELFF
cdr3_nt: TGTGCCAGCAGTTTCCGGCGGCAGGGGAACACCGGGGAGCTGTTTTTT

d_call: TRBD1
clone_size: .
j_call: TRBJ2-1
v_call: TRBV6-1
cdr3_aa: CASSDGQGDYNEQFF
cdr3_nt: TGTGCCAGCAGTGATGGACAGGGGGATTACAATGAGCAGTTCTTC

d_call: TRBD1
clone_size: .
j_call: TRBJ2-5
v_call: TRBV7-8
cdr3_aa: CASSLGRQGRETQYF
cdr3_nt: TGTGCCAGCAGCTTAGGGCGACAGGGGCGGGAGACCCAGTACTTC

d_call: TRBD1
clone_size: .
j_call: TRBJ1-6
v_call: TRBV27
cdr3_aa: CASSLWTGDNSPLHF
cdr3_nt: TGTGCCAGCAGTTTATGGACAGGGGATAATTCACCCCTCCACTTT

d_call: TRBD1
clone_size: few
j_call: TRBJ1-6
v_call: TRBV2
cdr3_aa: CASRPGQGAYNSPLHF
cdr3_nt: TGTGCCAGCAGACCGGGACAGGGGGCCTATAATTCACCCCTCCACTTT

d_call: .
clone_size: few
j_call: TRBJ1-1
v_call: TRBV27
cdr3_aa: CASRTGVGGTEAFF
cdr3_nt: TGTGCCAGCAGGACCGGGGTGGGGGGCACTGAAGCTTTCTTT

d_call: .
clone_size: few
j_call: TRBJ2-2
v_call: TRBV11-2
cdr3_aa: CASSPGTTNTGELFF
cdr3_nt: TGTGCCAGCAGCCCTGGGACAACGAACACCGGGGAGCTGTTTTTT

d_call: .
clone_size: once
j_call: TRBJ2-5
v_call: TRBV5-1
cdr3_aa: CASSSGTSQETQYF
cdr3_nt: TGCGCCAGCAGTTCGGGGACATCCCAAGAGACCCAGTACTTC

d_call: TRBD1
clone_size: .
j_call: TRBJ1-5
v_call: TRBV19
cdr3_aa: CASSLMGDSLNQPQHF
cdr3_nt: TGTGCCAGTAGTTTAATGGGGGACAGCCTCAATCAGCCCCAGCATTTT

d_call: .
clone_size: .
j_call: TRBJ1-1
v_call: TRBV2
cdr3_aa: CASSEYRAGEAFF
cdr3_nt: TGTGCCAGCAGTGAGTACAGGGCGGGTGAAGCTTTCTTT

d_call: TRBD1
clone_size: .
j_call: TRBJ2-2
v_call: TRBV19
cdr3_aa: CASSAQGQTDGGELFF
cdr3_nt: TGTGCCAGTAGTGCCCAGGGACAGACGGATGGCGGGGAGCTGTTTTTT

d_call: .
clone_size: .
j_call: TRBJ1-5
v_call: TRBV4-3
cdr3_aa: CASSQDLQTNQPQHF
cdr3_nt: TGCGCCAGCAGCCAAGATTTACAGACCAATCAGCCCCAGCATTTT

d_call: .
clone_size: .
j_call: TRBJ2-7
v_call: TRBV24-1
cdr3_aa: CATSAKGEQYF
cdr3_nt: TGTGCCACCAGTGCTAAGGGCGAGCAGTACTTC

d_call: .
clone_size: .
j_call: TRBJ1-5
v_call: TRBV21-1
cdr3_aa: CASSKWPQPIESQDQPQHF
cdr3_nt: TGTGCCAGCAGCAAATGGCCCCAACCAATCGAGTCCCAGGATCAGCCCCAGCATTTT

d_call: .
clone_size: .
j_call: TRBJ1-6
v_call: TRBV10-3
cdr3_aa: CAISESINSPLHF
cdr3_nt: TGTGCCATCAGTGAGTCGATTAATTCACCCCTCCACTTT

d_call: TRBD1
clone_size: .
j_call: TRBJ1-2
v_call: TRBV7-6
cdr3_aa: CASSGNSGQGFYGYTF
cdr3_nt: TGTGCCAGCAGCGGTAACTCAGGACAGGGTTTTTATGGCTACACCTTC

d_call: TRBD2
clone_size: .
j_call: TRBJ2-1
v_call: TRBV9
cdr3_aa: CASSPTSGSYNEQFF
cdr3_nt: TGTGCCAGCAGCCCGACTAGCGGTTCCTACAATGAGCAGTTCTTC

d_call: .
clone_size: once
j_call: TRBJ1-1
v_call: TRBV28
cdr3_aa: CASNGPTRFF
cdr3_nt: TGTGCCAGCAACGGGCCTACAAGATTCTTT

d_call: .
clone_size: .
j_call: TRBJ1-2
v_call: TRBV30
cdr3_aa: CAWSGANYGYTF
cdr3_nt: TGTGCCTGGAGTGGGGCCAACTATGGCTACACCTTC